This T cell receptor (beta chain) originates from a study of blood T cell repertoires in COVID-19. This table comes from immunoSEQ multiplex PCR, and its TCRdb copy is limited to in-frame clones, with some not included. The sample lists a few hundred thousand clones; 90% were seen once. Trimming took off 4 bases at V and 6 bases at J, with 18 bases between the two ends. CDR3 size: 16 residues. The germline V gene encodes CDR1 MGHRA and CDR2 YSYEKL. The Seattle site enrolled patients during active infection and followed them longitudinally. This rearrangement joins TRBV4-1 to TRBJ2-2; maybe TRBD1 (5 bases). This TCR derives from a woman aged 55 to 70 with COVID-19, enrolled during active disease. The specimen sequenced was peripheral blood. CDR3 nucleotides: TGCGCCAGCAGCCTTACACTCCGACAGCGTGCCGGGGAGCTGTTTTTT. This gives the protein CASSLTLRQRAGELFF.